The clone carrying this T cell receptor beta chain was picked up a small number of times. The V gene's germline CDR1 is KGHSH and CDR2 LQKENI. The CDR3 covers 14 residues. Trimming pared 1 base from V and 7 bases from J, leaving 10 bases between. The data belong to a study of cytomegalovirus exposure and HLA in healthy donors. Clones were read by immunoSEQ multiplex PCR, and TCRdb kept only the in-frame ones, dropping some. The sample has over 200,000 clones, about 91% seen once. V is TRBV18 and J is TRBJ2-2; possibly TRBD2 for D (5 bases). Source material: PBMCs. The TCR originated in a young woman in good health and CMV-seronegative. The DNA of the CDR3 is TGTGCCAGCTCACCACGACGTACTAGCGGGGAGCTGTTTTTT. Encoded protein: CASSPRRTSGELFF.